The present T cell receptor beta chain was sequenced within a study of T cells in narcolepsy (dated by TCRdb to between 2017 and 2018). In terms of the full investigation: The study enrolled patients with narcolepsy type 1 or type 2 (NT1, NT2) together with healthy control donors. The study used TCR Vbeta sequencing to track clonotypes in blood and CSF while looking for autoreactive T cells in narcolepsy patients that target self-antigens of hypocretin neurons (hypocretin, TRIB2).

The CDR3 numbers 16 residues from cysteine through phenylalanine. The retained sequence is limited to the CDR3, 48 bases, with the frame set at the first base. The trim is 1 base for V and 3 bases for J, with a gap of 15 bases between the germline ends. From a lookup of the germline V gene, CDR1 and CDR2 are MGHRA and YSYEKL. On this clone: Its binding antigen is unknown. There are no base qualities to consult, and no much larger clone falls within one base.

For TCR Vbeta sequencing, memory CD4+ T cells were sorted ex vivo from the peripheral blood of both healthy controls and narcolepsy patients. Summary of the overall study and its limitations: Autoreactive clonotypes were reported to be detected serially in the blood of the same patients and of different patients, but not in the blood of healthy controls. No sequences matching autoreactive T cell clones were present in some of the blood memory CD4+ repertoires from patients and controls. Patients and controls had similar numbers of sequenced blood memory CD4+ clonotypes, with averages of about 39,494 in patients and around 36,000 in controls. HCRT-specific and TRIB2-specific autoreactive clonotypes were highlighted in plots that compared CD4+ T cell clonotypes in CSF versus blood from the same patient.

Libraries were built with the immunoSEQ multiplex PCR assay. Imported from immuneACCESS, the table was reduced by TCRdb to in-frame sequences with V and J called. These copies leave out some clones; in studies compared against another copy, an unresolved V gene accounts for under half, and the cause of the remainder is not known. The sample table lists some 17,000 clones, 86% of them with a count of one. The ten largest clones add up to roughly 0.7% of the sample. Sequencing was carried out using memory (CD45RA-) CD4+ T cells from blood. This sample's cell subset or site label indicates: memory T cells sorted ex vivo from peripheral blood. Recombination connected TRBV4-1 to TRBJ1-1; the D gene identity is not certain. The source of this sequence is a human donor in good health. The sequenced DNA: TGCGCCAGCAGCCAAGTTAATATGGGATTTTACACTGAAGCTTTCTTT. Translated, it gives CASSQVNMGFYTEAFF.